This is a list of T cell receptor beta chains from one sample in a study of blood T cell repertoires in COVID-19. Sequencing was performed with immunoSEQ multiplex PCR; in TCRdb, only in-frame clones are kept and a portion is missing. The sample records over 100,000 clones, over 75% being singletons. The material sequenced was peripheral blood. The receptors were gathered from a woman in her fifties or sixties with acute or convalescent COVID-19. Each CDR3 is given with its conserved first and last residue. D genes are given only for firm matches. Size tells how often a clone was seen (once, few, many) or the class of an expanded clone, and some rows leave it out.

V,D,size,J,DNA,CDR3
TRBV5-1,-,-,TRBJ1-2,TGCGCCAGCAGCCGGGACAAGATTAACTATGGCTACACCTTC,CASSRDKINYGYTF
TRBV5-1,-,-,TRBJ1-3,TGCGCCAGCTCCTCGAACCCGGGGGTACGCGGAAACACCATATATTTT,CASSSNPGVRGNTIYF
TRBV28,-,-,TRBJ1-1,TGTGCCAGCAGCGTCCACCCAGGGGTGTCGACTGAAGCTTTCTTT,CASSVHPGVSTEAFF
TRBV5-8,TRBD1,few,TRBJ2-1,TGTGCCAGCAGCTTGGTGAGGCTTTCCGGACAGGGGGCACGAAATGAGCAGTTCTTC,CASSLVRLSGQGARNEQFF
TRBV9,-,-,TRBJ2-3,TGTGCCAGCAGCTTAGCGGCGGTTGTTGATACGCAGTATTTT,CASSLAAVVDTQYF
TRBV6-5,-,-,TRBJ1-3,TGTGCCAGCAGACCGACATTCGCTGGAAACACCATATATTTT,CASRPTFAGNTIYF
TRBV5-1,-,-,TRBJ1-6,TGCGCCAGCTCCTCTCGTTTCGATTCACCCCTCCACTTT,CASSSRFDSPLHF
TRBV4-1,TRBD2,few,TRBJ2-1,TGCGCCAGCAGCTTTGAGACTAGCGTACCCTACAATGAGCAGTTCTTC,CASSFETSVPYNEQFF
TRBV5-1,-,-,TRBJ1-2,TGCGCCAGCAGCCCCGATTGGGGGGGCGGGTCAGTCTATGGCTACACCTTC,CASSPDWGGGSVYGYTF
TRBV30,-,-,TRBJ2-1,TGTGCCTGGAGCCTACACCGGGGGTCCTACAATGAGCAGTTCTTC,CAWSLHRGSYNEQFF
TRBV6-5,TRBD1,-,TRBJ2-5,TGTGCCAGCAGCGGGACAGTCCAAGAGACCCAGTACTTC,CASSGTVQETQYF
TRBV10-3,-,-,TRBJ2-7,TGTGCCATCAGTGAAATGGCCGAGCAGTACTTC,CAISEMAEQYF
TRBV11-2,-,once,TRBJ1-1,TGTGCCAGCAGTTCCATTCCGGAGAGCACTGAAGCTTTCTTT,CASSSIPESTEAFF
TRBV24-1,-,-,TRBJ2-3,TGTGCCACCAGCGATGGGGGGACAGATACGCAGTATTTT,CATSDGGTDTQYF
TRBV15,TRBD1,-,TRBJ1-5,TGTGCCACCAGCAGAGGGCTTCCGGGACAGGGGCTACAGCCCCAGCATTTT,CATSRGLPGQGLQPQHF
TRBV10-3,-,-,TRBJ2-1,TGTGCCATCAGTGAGGTACAGGGTGAGCAGTTCTTC,CAISEVQGEQFF
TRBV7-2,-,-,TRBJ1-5,TGTGCCAGCAGCCTAGTGCCGGATCAGCCCCAGCATTTT,CASSLVPDQPQHF
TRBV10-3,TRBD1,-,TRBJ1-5,TGTGCCATCAGCCTACAGGGGAACAATCAGCCCCAGCATTTT,CAISLQGNNQPQHF
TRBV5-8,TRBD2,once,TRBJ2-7,TGTGCCAGCAGCTCCCGACTAGCGGGGGGCACCGGCTTAGTCGAGCAGTACTTC,CASSSRLAGGTGLVEQYF
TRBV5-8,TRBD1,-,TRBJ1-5,TGTGCCAGCAGCAGGGGACAGCGCAATCAGCCCCAGCATTTT,CASSRGQRNQPQHF
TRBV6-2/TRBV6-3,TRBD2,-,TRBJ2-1,TGTGCCAGCAGCAATCGACTAGCGGGGGGAGGTGAGCAGTTCTTC,CASSNRLAGGGEQFF
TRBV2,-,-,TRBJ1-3,TGTGCCAGCAGTGCCCTGAGTAGCTCTGGAAACACCATATATTTT,CASSALSSSGNTIYF
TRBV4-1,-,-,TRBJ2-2,TGCGCCAGCAGCCAAGTCTTGTTTGTCGGGGAGCTGTTTTTT,CASSQVLFVGELFF
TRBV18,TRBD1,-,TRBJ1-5,TGTGCCAGCTCATTACCAGGGGGTCAGCCCCAGCATTTT,CASSLPGGQPQHF
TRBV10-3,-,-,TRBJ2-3,TGTGCCATCGGTACTAGGGATACGCAGTATTTT,CAIGTRDTQYF